Listed here are 22 T cell receptor beta chains from one sample, sequenced in a study of cytomegalovirus exposure and HLA in healthy donors. The PCR ran on 60 Vbeta and 13 Jbeta primers. This table comes from immunoSEQ multiplex PCR, and its TCRdb copy is limited to in-frame clones, with some not included. The sample has 200,000 to 250,000 clones; more than 75% are singletons. Input material: PBMCs. The receptors stem from a woman in her thirties or forties in good health and CMV-seronegative.

In this sample, this clone turned up a few times. The gene calls are TRBV7-2 and TRBJ2-7; no clear D gene. The V gene's germline CDR1 is SGHTA and CDR2 FQGNSA. The V and J ends lost 2 bases and 2 bases respectively, with 7 bases between them. The CDR3 has 13 amino acids. The CDR3 reads CASSLKPTYEQYF. CDR3 nucleotide sequence: TGTGCCAGCAGCTTAAAACCTACCTACGAGCAGTACTTC.

V usage is TRBV27 and J usage is TRBJ2-7; 11 positions agree with TRBD1. This CDR3 spans 14 amino acids. V trimming: 5 bases; J trimming: 5 bases; junction bases outside the gene matches: 5. Germline V lookup: CDR1 MNHEY, CDR2 SMNVEV (reference sequence). The CDR3 nucleotides read TGTGCCAGCAGTACCAGGACAGGGGGCCACGAGCAGTACTTC. It specifies CASSTRTGGHEQYF.

The rearrangement links TRBV4-1 to TRBJ2-7, with D possibly being TRBD1 (6 bases). V lost 4 bases, J lost 6 bases, and 16 bases lay in between. The CDR3 loop spans 14 amino acids. Germline V lookup: CDR1 MGHRA, CDR2 YSYEKL. Here the CDR3 DNA reads TGCGCCAGCAGCCTGGGACAAGGTACGAGCGAGCAGTACTTC. Amino acid sequence: CASSLGQGTSEQYF.

This clone was picked up a small number of times. V is TRBV7-2 and J is TRBJ1-1; no clear D gene. The CDR3 extends over 10 amino acids. Between the trimmed V and J ends, which lost 10 bases and 8 bases, there was a span of 11 bases. The germline V gene encodes CDR1 SGHTA and CDR2 FQGNSA. The CDR3 protein is CAMGSREAFF. The CDR3 nucleotides are TGTGCCATGGGGAGCCGAGAAGCTTTCTTT.

This sequence joins TRBV28 and TRBJ2-5, with TRBD2 matching 7 bases. Germline V gene data show CDR1 as MDHEN and CDR2 as SYDVKM. V was pared by 7 bases and J by 1 base, with 9 bases of the junction left unmatched. The CDR3 spans 15 residues. The CDR3 DNA reads as TGTGCCAGCACCTCCGGGGGGTCGCCCCAAGAGACCCAGTACTTC. Translated: CASTSGGSPQETQYF.

CDR3 DNA sequence: TGTGCCAGCAGCTCCTGGGACAGACGGGAAAAACTGTTTTTT. This encodes CASSSWDRREKLFF. V and J are TRBV7-9 and TRBJ1-4; 7 bases line up with TRBD1. Germline values: CDR1 SEHNR, CDR2 FQNEAQ (reference sequence). The CDR3 sequence is 14 residues long. V lost 4 bases to trimming and J lost 8 bases; unmatched junction nucleotides: 7.

V is TRBV7-6 and J is TRBJ1-5, with TRBD1 matching 7 bases. Trimming at V came to 3 bases and at J to 8 bases, leaving 4 bases not matched to a gene. The CDR3 is 13 residues long. CDR1 SGHVS and CDR2 FNYEAQ come from the germline V gene. CDR3 residues: CASSFTGVEPQHF. CDR3 nucleotide sequence: TGTGCCAGCAGCTTTACAGGGGTTGAGCCCCAGCATTTT.

The rearrangement links TRBV6-4 to TRBJ2-1, with TRBD2 as a possible D gene (5 bases). The CDR3 loop spans 16 amino acids. V was trimmed by 0 bases and J by 1 base, leaving 10 bases between them. Germline CDR1 is MRHNA and CDR2 is SNTAGT. Here the CDR3 reads CASSDSAGVSYNEQFF. Here the CDR3 DNA reads TGTGCCAGCAGTGACTCTGCCGGGGTGTCCTACAATGAGCAGTTCTTC.

Notes on this clone: An end of the junction differs from the germline gene, which may be a read error. The chain joins TRBV7-9 to TRBJ2-2; D possibly corresponds to TRBD1 (5 bases). From germline, CDR1 is SEHNR and CDR2 FQNEAQ (reference sequence). The CDR3 consists of 15 residues. The CDR3 region has the DNA TGTTCCAGCAGCTTAGTGTCAGGGCCGACCGGGGAGCTGTTTTTT. Its translation is CSSSLVSGPTGELFF.

The chain is built from TRBV28 and TRBJ1-2, with 7 bases matching TRBD1. This CDR3 spans 14 amino acids. Looked up from germline, CDR1 is MDHEN and CDR2 is SYDVKM. Unmatched junction bases numbered 5, after V lost 5 bases and J lost 2 bases. The CDR3 here is CASSPTGQNYGYTF. The CDR3, as DNA: TGTGCCAGCAGTCCGACGGGACAGAACTATGGCTACACCTTC.

This clone was seen just once. This chain connects TRBV10-3 to TRBJ2-3, with TRBD1 as a possible D gene (6 bases). V was pared by 4 bases and J by 2 bases, with 13 bases between. CDR1 is ENHRY, CDR2 SYGVKD, per germline. The CDR3 runs 15 residues. The CDR3 loop is CAISGSRGYTDTQYF. The CDR3 DNA reads TGTGCCATCAGTGGCAGCAGGGGATACACAGATACGCAGTATTTT.

The rearrangement joins TRBV27 to TRBJ1-2, with TRBD1 matching over 9 bases. V trimming: 6 bases; J trimming: 1 base; junction bases outside the gene matches: 15. The CDR3 totals 18 residues. Germline lookup yields CDR1 MNHEY and CDR2 SMNVEV (reference sequence). The CDR3 loop is CASSPDGGQGGFNYGYTF. DNA of the CDR3: TGTGCCAGCAGCCCAGATGGGGGACAGGGAGGGTTTAACTATGGCTACACCTTC.

This chain uses TRBV30 with TRBJ1-1, with TRBD1 identical over 8 bases. The CDR3 contains 13 residues. The trim removed 5 bases at V and 1 base at J, leaving 3 bases unmatched. Germline V lookup: CDR1 GTSNPN, CDR2 SVGIG (reference sequence). The CDR3 DNA reads TGTGCCTGGGAGGGACAGGCGAACACTGAAGCTTTCTTT. It codes for CAWEGQANTEAFF.

The chain employs TRBV28 and TRBJ1-2; weak D call: TRBD1 (6 bases). CDR1 and CDR2 (germline): MDHEN, SYDVKM. V lost 6 bases, J lost 2 bases, and 16 bases lay in between. This CDR3 contains 15 residues. The CDR3 nucleotides are TGTGCCAGCAGGGACAGATTTGTTGTAAACTATGGCTACACCTTC. It is translated as CASRDRFVVNYGYTF.

The chain couples TRBV30 to TRBJ2-2, with 8 bases aligning to TRBD2. The CDR3 runs 19 residues. V shed 3 bases and J 0 bases; nucleotides not matched to a gene: 15. In germline, CDR1 is GTSNPN, CDR2 SVGIG (reference sequence). The CDR3, as DNA: TGTGCCTGGAGCGTATTCGGTTCTCGGGGACTAGCGAACACCGGGGAGCTGTTTTTT. It encodes CAWSVFGSRGLANTGELFF. The full variable domain, rest sourced from reference TRBV30 and TRBJ2-2, is SQTIHQWPATLVQPVGSPLSLECTVEGTSNPNLYWYRQAAGRGLQLLFYSVGIGQISSEVPQNLSASRPQDRQFILSSKKLLLSDSGFYLCAWSVFGSRGLANTGELFFGEGSRLTVL.

V is TRBV25-1 and J is TRBJ2-5; the match to TRBD2 covers 8 bases. Germline CDR1 and CDR2: MGHDK and SYGVNS. This CDR3 has 15 amino acids. V lost 3 bases and J lost 5; bases outside the gene matches: 8. For the CDR3, the DNA is TGTGCCAGCAGTGAGGGAGCGGGAGTAGCGGAGACCCAGTACTTC. Amino acid sequence: CASSEGAGVAETQYF.

This clone was observed a few times. V usage is TRBV6-1 and J usage is TRBJ1-4, with D possibly TRBD1 on 6 matching bases. The CDR3 runs to 13 residues. Germline CDR1 is MNHNS and CDR2 is SASEGT. Trimming removed 6 bases at V and 8 bases at J, with 13 bases between. CDR3 residues: CASRTGQGEKLFF. In DNA, the CDR3 is TGTGCCAGCAGAACAGGTCAGGGGGAAAAACTGTTTTTT.

The chain employs TRBV30 and TRBJ2-5; 8 positions agree with TRBD2. The CDR3 covers 17 residues. Germline loops: CDR1 GTSNPN, CDR2 SVGIG (reference sequence). Germline trimming cut 4 bases from V and 4 bases from J; bases unmatched to any gene: 17. The CDR3 region has the DNA TGTGCCTGGACCGGGCCCCGCCCAGCGGGAGTCGTAGAGACCCAGTACTTC. The encoded protein is CAWTGPRPAGVVETQYF.

The chain uses TRBV5-1 and TRBJ2-7, with TRBD2 as a possible D gene (6 bases). V shed 0 bases and J shed 0 bases, with 10 bases lying between them. The CDR3 has 15 amino acids. Germline V gene sequence: CDR1 SGHRS, CDR2 YFSETQ. CDR3 amino acids: CASSLGAGLSYEQYF. CDR3 nucleotide sequence: TGCGCCAGCAGCTTGGGTGCGGGACTCTCCTACGAGCAGTACTTC.

The CDR3: CASSVVRAGGHHEQFF. The CDR3, as DNA: TGTGCCAGCAGCGTAGTTCGGGCGGGAGGGCATCATGAGCAGTTCTTC. The chain has TRBV9 and TRBJ2-1; the match to TRBD2 covers 9 bases. Germline CDR1 and CDR2: SGDLS and YYNGEE. The CDR3 is 16 residues long. V gave up 0 bases and J gave up 8 bases; unmatched junction bases: 9.

This clone has a single count. This chain connects TRBV5-1 to TRBJ2-1, with 9 bases matching TRBD2. Germline V gene data show CDR1 as SGHRS and CDR2 as YFSETQ. Trimming cost V 4 bases and J 6 bases; bases outside gene matches: 5. CDR3 length: 14 residues. DNA for the CDR3: TGCGCCAGCAGCCCCGGGACTAGCCTCAATGAGCAGTTCTTC. This gives the protein CASSPGTSLNEQFF.

This chain links TRBV6-6 with TRBJ2-7; D ambiguous. The CDR3 covers 12 residues. Germline lookup yields CDR1 MNHNY and CDR2 SVGAGI (reference sequence). The V end was cut by 11 bases, the J end by 9 bases, with 20 bases between. CDR3 DNA: TGTGCCTCCCAGGATACCCTGGGTTGGCAGTACTTC. It translates to CASQDTLGWQYF.